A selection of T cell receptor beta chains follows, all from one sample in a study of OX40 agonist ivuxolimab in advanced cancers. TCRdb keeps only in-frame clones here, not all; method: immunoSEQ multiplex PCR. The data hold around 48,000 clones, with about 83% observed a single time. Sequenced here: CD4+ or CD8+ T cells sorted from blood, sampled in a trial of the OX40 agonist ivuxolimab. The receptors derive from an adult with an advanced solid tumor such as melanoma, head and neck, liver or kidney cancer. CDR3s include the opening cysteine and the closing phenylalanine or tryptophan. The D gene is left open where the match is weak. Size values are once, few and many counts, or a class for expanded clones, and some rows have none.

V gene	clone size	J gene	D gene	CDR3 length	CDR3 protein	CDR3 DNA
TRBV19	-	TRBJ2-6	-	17	CASRSPVALSGANVLTF	TGTGCCAGTAGAAGCCCGGTTGCCCTCTCTGGGGCCAACGTCCTGACTTTC
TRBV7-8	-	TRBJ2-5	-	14	CASSHKGHQETQYF	TGTGCCAGCAGCCACAAAGGCCACCAAGAGACCCAGTACTTC
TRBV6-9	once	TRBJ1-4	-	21	CASSYGPRPRGSGATNEKLFF	TGTGCCAGCAGTTATGGACCCCGGCCCAGGGGCTCGGGGGCAACTAATGAAAAACTGTTTTTT
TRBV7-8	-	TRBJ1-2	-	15	CASSLSGTGRYGYTF	TGTGCCAGCAGCTTATCTGGCACGGGTCGGTATGGCTACACCTTC
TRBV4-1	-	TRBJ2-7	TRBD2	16	CASSRQNSGGPSEQYF	TGCGCCAGCAGCCGACAAAATAGCGGGGGCCCTTCCGAGCAGTACTTC
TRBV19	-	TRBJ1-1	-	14	CASSILQTDTEAFF	TGTGCCAGTAGTATTTTGCAGACTGACACTGAAGCTTTCTTT
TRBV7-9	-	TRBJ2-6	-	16	CASSPRLEPGANVLTF	TGTGCCAGCAGCCCCCGCCTGGAGCCTGGGGCCAACGTCCTGACTTTC
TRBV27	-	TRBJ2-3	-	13	CASSWGGTDTQYF	TGTGCCAGCAGTTGGGGGGGCACAGATACGCAGTATTTT
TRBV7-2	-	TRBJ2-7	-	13	CASSSQGIYEQYF	TGTGCCAGCAGCTCGCAGGGAATTTACGAGCAGTACTTC
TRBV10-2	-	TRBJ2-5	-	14	CASSDVTGSQTQYF	TGCGCCAGCAGTGATGTGACGGGGAGTCAGACCCAGTACTTC
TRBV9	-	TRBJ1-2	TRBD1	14	CASSPGQGNYGYTF	TGTGCCAGCAGCCCAGGACAGGGGAACTATGGCTACACCTTC
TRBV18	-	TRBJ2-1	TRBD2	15	CASSTLAGGGNEQFF	TGTGCCAGCTCAACCCTAGCGGGGGGTGGCAATGAGCAGTTCTTC
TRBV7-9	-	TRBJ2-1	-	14	CASSLAAGNNEQFF	TGTGCCAGCAGCTTAGCAGCAGGTAACAATGAGCAGTTCTTC
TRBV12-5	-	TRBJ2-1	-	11	CASGLVFEQFF	TGTGCTAGTGGTTTGGTATTCGAGCAGTTCTTC
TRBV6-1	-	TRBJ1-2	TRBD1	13	CASRLTTGLGYTF	TGTGCCAGCAGGCTTACGACAGGGCTTGGCTACACCTTC
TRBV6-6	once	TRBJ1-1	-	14	CASTTGLGGQEAFF	TGTGCCAGCACCACCGGTCTGGGAGGGCAGGAAGCTTTCTTT
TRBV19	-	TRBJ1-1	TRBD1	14	CASRSGTGFTEAFF	TGTGCCAGTAGATCCGGGACAGGGTTCACTGAAGCTTTCTTT
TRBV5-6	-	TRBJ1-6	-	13	CASSLAVGSPLHF	TGTGCCAGCAGCTTGGCCGTAGGTTCACCCCTCCACTTT
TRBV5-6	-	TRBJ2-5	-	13	CASLQSGGETQYF	TGTGCCAGCCTTCAAAGCGGAGGAGAGACCCAGTACTTC
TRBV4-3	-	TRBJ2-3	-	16	CASSQDAGLVPDTQYF	TGCGCCAGCAGCCAAGATGCCGGCCTAGTCCCAGATACGCAGTATTTT
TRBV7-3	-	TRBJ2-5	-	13	CASSPTSSGTQYF	TGTGCCAGCAGCCCAACTAGCAGTGGGACCCAGTACTTC
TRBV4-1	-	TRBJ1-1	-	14	CASSLPETGTEAFF	TGCGCCAGCAGCCTACCAGAGACAGGCACTGAAGCTTTCTTT
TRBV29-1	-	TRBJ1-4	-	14	CSASPGRNNEKLFF	TGCAGCGCGTCCCCGGGACGGAATAATGAAAAACTGTTTTTT
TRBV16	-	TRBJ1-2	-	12	CVSSIQAYGYTF	TGTGTCAGCAGTATACAGGCATATGGCTACACCTTC
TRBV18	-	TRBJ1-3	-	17	CASSPPRRSISGNTIYF	TGTGCCAGCTCACCACCTCGGAGATCTATCTCCGGAAACACCATATATTTT
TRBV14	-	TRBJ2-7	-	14	CASSPLDNSYEQYF	TGTGCCAGCAGCCCCCTTGACAACTCCTACGAGCAGTACTTC
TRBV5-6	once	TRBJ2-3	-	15	CASSVRGGVFDTQYF	TGTGCCAGCAGCGTCCGTGGTGGGGTCTTTGATACGCAGTATTTT
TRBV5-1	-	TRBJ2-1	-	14	CASSLGVSYNEQFF	TGCGCCAGCAGCTTGGGGGTAAGCTACAATGAGCAGTTCTTC
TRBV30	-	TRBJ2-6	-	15	CAWTRLVAGANVLTF	TGTGCCTGGACAAGACTAGTTGCTGGGGCCAACGTCCTGACTTTC
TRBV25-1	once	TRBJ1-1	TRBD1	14	CASSDYTGGTEAFF	TGTGCCAGCAGTGATTATACAGGGGGCACTGAAGCTTTCTTT
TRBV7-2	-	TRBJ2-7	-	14	CASSPRGGPYEQYF	TGTGCCAGCAGCCCCCGAGGAGGTCCCTACGAGCAGTACTTC
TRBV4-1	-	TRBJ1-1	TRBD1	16	CASSQLYRGLNTEAFF	TGCGCCAGCAGCCAATTGTACAGGGGGCTGAACACTGAAGCTTTCTTT
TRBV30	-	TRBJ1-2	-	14	CAWALWGSGYGYTF	TGTGCCTGGGCCCTTTGGGGGAGTGGCTATGGCTACACCTTC
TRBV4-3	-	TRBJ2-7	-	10	CARSNGEQYF	TGCGCCAGGAGTAACGGCGAGCAGTACTTC
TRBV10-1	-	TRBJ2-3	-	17	CASSGRRDTRSTDTQYF	TGCGCCAGCAGTGGTCGGCGGGACACCCGAAGCACAGATACGCAGTATTTT
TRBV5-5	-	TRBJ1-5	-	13	CASSLDAGQPQHF	TGTGCCAGCAGCTTGGATGCGGGGCAGCCCCAGCATTTT
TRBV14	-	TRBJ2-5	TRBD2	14	CASSRTSGQETQYF	TGTGCCAGCAGCCGGACTAGCGGCCAAGAGACCCAGTACTTC
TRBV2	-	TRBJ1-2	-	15	CASSENGATFYGYTF	TGTGCCAGCAGTGAGAATGGGGCCACCTTCTATGGCTACACCTTC
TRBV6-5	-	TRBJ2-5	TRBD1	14	CASSGGTGVETQYF	TGTGCCAGCAGCGGCGGGACAGGGGTCGAGACCCAGTACTTC
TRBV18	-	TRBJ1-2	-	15	CASSPDQGLGYGYTF	TGTGCCAGCTCACCAGATCAGGGTCTCGGCTATGGCTACACCTTC
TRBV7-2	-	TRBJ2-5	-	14	CASRVGAGQETQYF	TGTGCCAGCAGGGTCGGGGCAGGCCAAGAGACCCAGTACTTC
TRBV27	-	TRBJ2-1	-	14	CASGPLLGYNEQFF	TGTGCCAGCGGCCCCCTCCTAGGGTACAATGAGCAGTTCTTC
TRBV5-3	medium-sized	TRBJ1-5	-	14	CARSLLRGNQPQHF	TGTGCCAGAAGCTTACTTAGGGGTAATCAGCCCCAGCATTTT
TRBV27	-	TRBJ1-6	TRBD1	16	CASSKRQGLLYSPLHF	TGTGCCAGCAGTAAAAGACAGGGCTTACTTTATTCACCCCTCCACTTT
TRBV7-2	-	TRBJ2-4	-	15	CASSLDHLRTNIQYF	TGTGCCAGCAGCTTGGACCATCTAAGAACGAACATTCAGTACTTC
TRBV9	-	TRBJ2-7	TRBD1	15	CASAGLGQGSHEQYF	TGTGCCAGCGCCGGGCTGGGACAGGGAAGTCACGAGCAGTACTTC
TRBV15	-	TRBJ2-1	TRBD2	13	CATSNQRGNEQFF	TGTGCCACCAGCAACCAGCGGGGCAATGAGCAGTTCTTC